This T cell receptor (beta chain) was retrieved from a study of blood T cell repertoires in COVID-19. Study background: The United States, Italy and Spain supplied acute and convalescent COVID-19 samples. In each case, the material was cDNA or gDNA derived from T cells, B-cell-depleted T cells, or PBMCs.

V dropped 4 bases and J dropped 1 base, with 16 bases sitting between them. This CDR3 contains 16 residues. CDR1 and CDR2 (germline): MGHRA, YSYEKL. As originally analysed: Using reference gene primer amplification, nucleated cell counts were estimated. TCRdb's copy holds only in-frame clones and misses some; the assay was immunoSEQ multiplex PCR. Clone size and V and J calls were adopted from that table, with D and trimming inferred from the DNA. The sample has under 250,000 clones, 85% to 90% seen once. This clone was seen once. The sample taken for sequencing was peripheral blood. The J gene is TRBJ2-5, the V gene TRBV4-1; the D gene is possibly TRBD2 (6 bases). The TCR comes from a man aged 55 to 70 with acute or convalescent COVID-19. The CDR3 DNA reads TGCGCCAGCAGCCTTGACGGGGAGGCCGTCCAAGAGACCCAGTACTTC. Amino acid sequence: CASSLDGEAVQETQYF.